This TCR beta chain was profiled in a study of cytomegalovirus exposure and HLA in healthy donors (dated by TCRdb to 2016 to 2017). Background for the entire study: According to an earlier analysis of a few hundred of the donors, about 179 million T cells yielded approximately 120 million unique TCR beta sequences and about 280 Gb of sequence data. About 330 gigabases of sequencing data and around 88 million unique TCR sequences made up an early release that covered fewer than 650 HLA-typed donors. Among the roughly 400 genotyped donors, approximately 76% belonged to the genetic ancestry cluster associated with self-reported Caucasian donors. The study aimed to test whether signatures of past pathogen exposure could be identified by cataloging public T cell receptors. The study profiled the T cell repertoires of some 610 subjects by immunosequencing and related them to cytomegalovirus serostatus. Besides the first cohort of 666 subjects, a separate validation cohort made up of 90 to 150 different subjects was used. High-throughput TCR immunosequencing, statistical association of individual TCRs with disease status, and machine learning were combined to predict cytomegalovirus infection status. A later analysis re-analyzed previously published TCR beta repertoires from 666 donors and added high-resolution HLA genotyping to study TCR occurrence patterns. Rather than using new phenotypic data, the later analysis identified candidate immune exposures from TCR beta sequences and from how often those sequences occurred across donors. An earlier analysis of approximately 500 of the donors applied high-throughput TCR beta sequencing to assess whether each TCR beta V gene segment acted as functional or pseudogenic. Alongside the repertoire data, information on donor age, sex, ethnicity and CMV serostatus was compiled. In a later genetic analysis, genome-wide SNP genotypes for about 55% of the roughly 670 donors were used, and that subset was treated as a discovery cohort. All discovery cohort repertoires had been generated on a single sequencing platform. Both class I and class II loci were covered by HLA typing, at four-digit resolution. Typing coverage varied by locus: 629-630 donors for A, B, C, DRB1 and DQB1; about 520 for DQA1; about 570 for DPA1; more than 450 for DPB1. Roughly 5 DR-DQ haplotypes were handled as single units for association and clustering because linkage in the cohort was strong. Across about 370 genotyped donors of the cohort, an average of approximately 220,000 unique TCR beta nucleotide sequences per donor were sequenced, and approximately 17% of those sequences were non-productive. Findings and caveats that apply to the study as a whole: The cohort was sequenced for TCR beta chains only, and without alpha or paired-chain data the features that could be detected were limited. The authors suggested that the approach could potentially be generalized to other disease states and immunological phenotypes. Compared with equally common non-associated chains, HLA-associated TCR beta chains in a later analysis were more clonally expanded and had lower generation probabilities. An earlier analysis of 587 of the donors showed that most TCR beta V segments appeared in productive rearrangements either about 87% or about 30% of the time, which broadly matched IMGT annotations. When HLA alleles, especially DR and DQ, strongly co-occurred, TCR associations were difficult to assign to individual alleles. In the study, around 160 TCR beta chains were listed as associated with cytomegalovirus. According to a later analysis, parvovirus B19, influenza, CMV and Epstein-Barr virus appeared linked to several top co-occurrence clusters. Specific HLA alleles were associated with 15,000 to 20,000 TCR beta sequences at a false discovery rate of 0.05 in a later analysis. V-gene and J-gene trimming of TCR beta chains was associated with a missense DCLRE1C variant in a later genetic analysis, and the association was replicated in an independent cohort. A further reported finding was that TCR beta sequences accurately predicted the HLA-A and HLA-B alleles for most subjects in the first cohort. The only immune exposure information available for the cohort was CMV serostatus. Most TCR sequences were observed very rarely across donors, whereas some public TCRs were present in many individuals. According to a later genetic analysis, donors in an Asian-associated ancestry cluster had fewer N-insertions in productive TCRs than the roughly 700-donor mean. Because the 87-base-pair reads could not distinguish some IMGT-functional V segments, including TRBV6-2 and TRBV6-3, those segments were excluded. Cytomegalovirus status was reported to be diagnosed by the classifier with high specificity and sensitivity in both the original and validation cohorts. A later analysis found that most CMV-associated TCR beta chains appeared HLA-restricted, with HLA associations seemingly driven largely by CMV exposure. Correlated functional status among segregating V segments might reflect linkage disequilibrium, but an unknown experimental factor could not be ruled out. In vitro tests confirmed that three of the cytomegalovirus-associated TCR beta chains recognize cytomegalovirus antigens. Sequencing depth was assumed to be roughly uniform across donors in the presence/absence analyses, though that assumption may not hold. The earlier analysis of around 600 of the donors excluded approximately 15 rarely observed V segments, including chromosome 9 orphons, because counts were too low. In a later analysis, the rate of TCR association differed among HLA loci, with DRB1 alleles having the most associated TCRs and HLA-C alleles having the fewest. The sequencing pipeline was judged likely to have produced a cluster of highly shared sequence variants as a technical artifact. Because HLA typing was unavailable for some donors at each locus, only the typed subset was used in association tests.

The cohort comprised several hundred healthy bone marrow donors. All cohort members were sampled while nominally healthy, although unrecorded immune exposures were likely present. The donor tested CMV seronegative and was one of the 352 seronegative cohort members. Every donor gave a peripheral blood sample, and the peripheral blood mononuclear cells from that sample were used for TCR beta sequencing. Genomic DNA extraction from the blood cell samples was performed with the Qiagen DNeasy Blood Extraction Kit. Libraries were constructed by the immunoSEQ multiplex PCR assay. The multiplex PCR relied on a mix of 60 forward primers for TCR Vbeta segments and 13 reverse primers for TCR Jbeta segments. The CDR3 region of rearranged TCR beta genes was amplified from genomic DNA by a multiplex PCR assay. The Illumina HiSeq System was used to sequence the amplified TCR beta libraries as 87-base-pair reads. On the study's bioinformatics: A later analysis tallied roughly 78 million unique TCR beta chains across the approximately 670 repertoires, and some 10 million of those chains were shared by two or more donors. Raw reads were error-corrected and collapsed into unique sequences by a nearest-neighbor algorithm in which closely related sequences were merged to remove PCR and sequencing errors. Alignment of CDR3 sequences to IMGT reference sequences was used to assign V, D and J gene segments. Each retained sequence needed at least a six-nucleotide match to both a V gene segment and a J gene segment. A rearrangement counted as productive if the CDR3 had no stop codons and remained in frame with V and J, and every other rearrangement counted as non-productive. Following IMGT convention, CDR3 was defined as the stretch from the second conserved V-encoded cysteine up to the conserved J-encoded phenylalanine. In an earlier analysis of around 570 of the donors, sequences lacking an unambiguous match to a single V gene segment were excluded. An earlier analysis of a few hundred of the donors classified V segments as functional when productive rearrangements were above 56.7% and as segregating when the standard deviation between donors was above 5%. To diagnose cytomegalovirus status from the catalog of TCR beta chain sequences, a statistical classification framework was built. In a later analysis, V and J genes were assigned by comparing TCR nucleotide sequences against IMGT/GENE-DB human TR gene sequences. In a later analysis, CDR3 sequences and most-parsimonious VDJ recombination scenarios were assigned using the TCRdist pipeline. In a later analysis, each TCR beta chain was defined by its CDR3 amino acid sequence together with its V-gene family, and reads without a unique V-gene family were excluded. To address suspected cross-contamination and a sequencing artifact, a later analysis removed 592 highly shared, low-generation-probability nucleotide sequences. In a later analysis, a clonal expansion index was calculated for each public chain from normalized within-repertoire ranks of inferred template counts. A later analysis computed generation probabilities with a VDJ recombination model fitted to out-of-frame rearrangements, and checked the results against IGoR. A later analysis scored TCR-TCR, TCR-HLA and TCR-CMV co-occurrence with hypergeometric tests, applying a repertoire-size bias correction to TCR pairs. To estimate false discovery rates, a later analysis permuted the HLA or CMV assignments 20 times. In a later analysis, co-occurring TCRs were grouped using DBSCAN, with TCRdist sequence similarity added in when clustering inside HLA-allele-positive subsets. Repertoires with fewer than 30,000 or more than 120,000 public chains were left out of co-occurrence clustering, as were about 5 repertoires with anomalous nucleotide sharing. What TCRdb holds here is the immuneACCESS table cut down to in-frame rearrangements. Part of the clones is not present; checked against another copy, under half of the missing clones reflect an unresolved V gene, and the others are unexplained. From that table come the V and J calls and clone size; the DNA was used to work out D and trimming. The sample profile shows about 120,000 clones; 70% to 75% of them were found once. Around 1.7% of the sample is held by the ten biggest clonotypes.

V trim: 4 bases; J trim: 5 bases; unmatched bases: 7. Including cysteine and phenylalanine, the CDR3 has 15 amino acids. The retained sequence is limited to the CDR3, 45 bases, with the frame set at the first base. The germline V gene sets CDR1 to SGHTA and CDR2 to FQGNSA. As regards this clone: The antigen this receptor binds is unknown. There are no base qualities to consult, and no much larger clone falls within one base.

Material: PBMCs. The rearranged segments are TRBV7-2 and TRBJ2-2, with 7 bases in between that match TRBD2. This receptor was obtained from a woman aged 18 to 35 in good health and CMV-seronegative. The nucleotide sequence reads TGTGCCAGCAGCTCGACTCGGGGGGTGACCGGGGAGCTGTTTTTT. It translates as CASSSTRGVTGELFF.